This T cell receptor beta chain was captured by sequencing in a study of shared clonotypes between healthy human individuals. Study overall: Ranging from 18 to 49 in age, donors were a couple of women and three men.

Generated by immunoSEQ multiplex PCR, the TCRdb table keeps only in-frame clones and is missing some. The sample gives 1,100,000 or so clones, around 78% of which show up once; approximately 0.52% is in the top ten. This clonotype originated in a man aged 18 to 30 in good health. Some clones in this sample may be carry-over from other donors' samples. Sequenced: memory CD4+ T cells from PBMCs. This sample's subset: CD45RA-negative fraction.

CDR3 sequence: CASSSLGTSGRNEQFF. The CDR3 DNA reads TGTGCCAGCAGCTCCCTGGGGACTAGCGGACGAAATGAGCAGTTCTTC. This rearrangement joins TRBV7-3 to TRBJ2-1, with 11 bases that match TRBD2. Germline lookup yields CDR1 SGHTA and CDR2 FQGTGA. The ends lost 4 bases at V and 7 bases at J; junction bases unmatched: 9. This CDR3 is built from 16 residues.